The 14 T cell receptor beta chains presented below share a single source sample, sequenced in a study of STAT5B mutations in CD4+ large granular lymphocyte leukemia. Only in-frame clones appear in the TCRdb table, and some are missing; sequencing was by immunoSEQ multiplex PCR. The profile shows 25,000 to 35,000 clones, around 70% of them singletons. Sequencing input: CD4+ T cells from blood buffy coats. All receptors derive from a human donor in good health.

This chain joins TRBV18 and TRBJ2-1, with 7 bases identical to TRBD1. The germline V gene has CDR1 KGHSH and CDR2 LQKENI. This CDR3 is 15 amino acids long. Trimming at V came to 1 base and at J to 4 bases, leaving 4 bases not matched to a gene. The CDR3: CASSPRDSPYNEQFF. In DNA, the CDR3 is TGTGCCAGCTCACCACGGGACAGCCCTTACAATGAGCAGTTCTTC.

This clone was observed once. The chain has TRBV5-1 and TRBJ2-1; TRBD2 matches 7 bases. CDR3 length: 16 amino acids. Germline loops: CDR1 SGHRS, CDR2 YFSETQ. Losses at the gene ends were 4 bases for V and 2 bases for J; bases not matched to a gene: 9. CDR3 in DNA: TGCGCCAGCAGCCGAGGGGCTAGCGGACCCTACAATGAGCAGTTCTTC. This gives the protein CASSRGASGPYNEQFF.

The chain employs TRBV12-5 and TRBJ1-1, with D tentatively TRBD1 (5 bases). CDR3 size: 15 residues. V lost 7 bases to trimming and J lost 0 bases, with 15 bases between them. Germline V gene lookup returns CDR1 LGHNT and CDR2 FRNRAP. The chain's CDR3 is CASAGTWAVNTEAFF. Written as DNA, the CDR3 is TGTGCTAGTGCCGGGACCTGGGCGGTGAACACTGAAGCTTTCTTT.

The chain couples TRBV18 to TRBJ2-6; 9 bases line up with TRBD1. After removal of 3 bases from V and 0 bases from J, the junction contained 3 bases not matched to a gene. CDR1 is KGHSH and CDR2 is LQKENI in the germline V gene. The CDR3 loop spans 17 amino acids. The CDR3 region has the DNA TGTGCCAGCTCACCGGGACAGGGAAGCTCTGGGGCCAACGTCCTGACTTTC. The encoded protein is CASSPGQGSSGANVLTF.

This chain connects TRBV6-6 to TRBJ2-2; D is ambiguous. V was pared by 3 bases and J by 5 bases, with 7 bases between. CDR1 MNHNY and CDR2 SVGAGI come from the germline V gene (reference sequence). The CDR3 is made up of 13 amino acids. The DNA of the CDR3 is TGTGCCAGCAGTTATGAGCGAACCGGGGAGCTGTTTTTT. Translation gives CASSYERTGELFF.

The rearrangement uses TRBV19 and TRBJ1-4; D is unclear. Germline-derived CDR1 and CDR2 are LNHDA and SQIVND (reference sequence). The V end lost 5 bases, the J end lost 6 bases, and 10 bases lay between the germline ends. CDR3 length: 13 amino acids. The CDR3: CASSASIHEKLFF. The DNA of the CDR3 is TGTGCCAGTAGTGCCTCGATTCATGAAAAACTGTTTTTT.

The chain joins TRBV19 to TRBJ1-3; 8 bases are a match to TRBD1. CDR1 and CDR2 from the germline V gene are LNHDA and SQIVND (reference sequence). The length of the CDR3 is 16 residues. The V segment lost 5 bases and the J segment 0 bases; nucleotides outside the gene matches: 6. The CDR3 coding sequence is TGTGCCAGTAGTCCCGGGACAGGTTACTCTGGAAACACCATATATTTT. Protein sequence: CASSPGTGYSGNTIYF.

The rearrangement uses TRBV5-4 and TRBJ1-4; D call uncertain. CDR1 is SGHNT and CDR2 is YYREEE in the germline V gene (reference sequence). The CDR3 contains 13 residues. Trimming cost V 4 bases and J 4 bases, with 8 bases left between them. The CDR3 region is CASSLGGNEKLFF. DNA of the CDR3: TGTGCCAGCAGCCTCGGAGGTAATGAAAAACTGTTTTTT.

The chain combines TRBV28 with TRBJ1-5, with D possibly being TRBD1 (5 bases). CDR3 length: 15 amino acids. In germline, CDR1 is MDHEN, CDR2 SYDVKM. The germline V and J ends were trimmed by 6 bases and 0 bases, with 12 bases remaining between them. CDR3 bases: TGTGCCAGCAGACCACCCCAGGGTAGCAATCAGCCCCAGCATTTT. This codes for CASRPPQGSNQPQHF.

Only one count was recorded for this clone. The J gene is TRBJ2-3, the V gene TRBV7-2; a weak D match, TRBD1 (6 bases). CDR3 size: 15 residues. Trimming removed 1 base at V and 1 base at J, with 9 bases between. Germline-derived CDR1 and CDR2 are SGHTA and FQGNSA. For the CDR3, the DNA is TGTGCCAGCAGCTTAGTAAGGACAGGCACAGATACGCAGTATTTT. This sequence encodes CASSLVRTGTDTQYF. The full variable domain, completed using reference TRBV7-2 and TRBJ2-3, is GAGVSQSPSNKVTEKGKDVELRCDPISGHTALYWYRQSLGQGLEFLIYFQGNSAPDKSGLPSDRFSAERTGGSVSTLTIQRTQQEDSAVYLCASSLVRTGTDTQYFGPGTRLTVL.

The CDR3 DNA follows: TGTGCCTGGAGTGTACCGGGGACACGGGGAGGAGGGACCCAGTACTTC. Its protein product is CAWSVPGTRGGGTQYF. The rearrangement links TRBV30 to TRBJ2-5, with D tentatively TRBD1 or TRBD2 (6 bases each). Trimming stripped 0 bases from V and 7 bases from J, with 21 bases between. Per the germline V gene, CDR1 is GTSNPN and CDR2 is SVGIG (reference sequence). The CDR3 contains 16 residues.

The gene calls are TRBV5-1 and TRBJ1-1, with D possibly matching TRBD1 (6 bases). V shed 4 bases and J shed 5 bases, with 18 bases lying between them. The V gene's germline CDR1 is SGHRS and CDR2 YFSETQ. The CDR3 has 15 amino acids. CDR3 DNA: TGCGCCAGCAGCCGGGACACGGGGGGTGGGACTGAAGCTTTCTTT. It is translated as CASSRDTGGGTEAFF.

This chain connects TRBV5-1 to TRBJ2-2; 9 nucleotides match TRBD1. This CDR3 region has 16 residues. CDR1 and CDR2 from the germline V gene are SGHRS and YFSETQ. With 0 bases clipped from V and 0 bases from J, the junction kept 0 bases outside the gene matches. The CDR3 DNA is TGCGCCAGCAGCTTGGGACAGGGGGCGAACACCGGGGAGCTGTTTTTT. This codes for CASSLGQGANTGELFF.

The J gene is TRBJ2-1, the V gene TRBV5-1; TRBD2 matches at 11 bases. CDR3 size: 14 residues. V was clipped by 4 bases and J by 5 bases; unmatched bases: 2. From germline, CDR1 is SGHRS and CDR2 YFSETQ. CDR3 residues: CASSGTSGNNEQFF. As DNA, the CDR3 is TGCGCCAGCAGCGGGACTAGCGGTAACAATGAGCAGTTCTTC.